What follows is one TCR beta chain and its context. Antigen: not known. Treatment specified: over 15 received Ad26.COV2.S at low or high dose, single or two shots; about five received placebo; per-sample allocation not given. Sampling was done on day 63 after the first vaccine or placebo injection. Within Boston, the person who donated was an adult of 18-55 years. The data derive from a study of Ad26.COV2.S vaccination and SARS-CoV-2 variants. Study overall: Vaccine-arm donor from the placebo-controlled COV1001 Ad26.COV2.S trial. Study observations and caveats: In vaccinated individuals, spike-specific CD8+ and CD4+ T cell responses reportedly displayed substantial breadth. There was a possibility that the TCR breadth and depth analyses underestimated total T cell responses.

Profiled with immunoSEQ multiplex PCR; TCRdb holds only in-frame clones, not every one. The top ten hold about 2% of the sample, which has fewer than 400,000 clones, around 89% seen once. The source is a person aged 18 to 59 who received the Ad26.COV2.S COVID-19 vaccine or a placebo. Sequenced material: peripheral blood, taken in a trial of Ad26.COV2.S vaccine versus placebo.

The CDR3: CASTHSGLNEQFF. The CDR3 DNA sequence: TGTGCCAGCACGCACTCGGGACTCAATGAGCAGTTCTTC. V is TRBV27 and J is TRBJ2-1; tentatively, D is TRBD2 (6 bases). CDR1 MNHEY and CDR2 SMNVEV come from the germline V gene (reference sequence). CDR3 length: 13 residues. V was shortened by 7 bases and J by 6 bases, with 13 bases between the two germline ends.